Below, 21 T cell receptor beta chains from the same sample are listed, as sequenced in a study of CD8 T cells in Susac syndrome (dated by TCRdb to the late 2010s). Library preparation was by the immunoSEQ multiplex PCR assay. RNA was extracted using the RNeasy kit, and roughly 0.5 to 1 microgram was reverse transcribed with random hexamers. Through fastp at Q25 and MiXCR, TCRdb rebuilt clones from the public reads, retaining in-frame beta chains. Every entry covers one CDR3 protein and lists the most common genes and DNA from its rows. The sample table lists some 450,000 distinct CDR3 sequences, more than 70% of them with a count of one. Approximately 0.11% of the sample is held by the ten biggest clonotypes. The material sequenced was CD8+ T cells from PBMCs. Receptor source: a human donor with multiple sclerosis.

V usage is TRBV27 and J usage is TRBJ2-7; TRBD2 aligns across 7 bases. J was trimmed by 2 bases and V by 3 bases; bases with no gene match: 4. This CDR3 contains 14 residues. Germline CDR1 is MNHEY and CDR2 is SMNVEV (reference sequence). The chain's CDR3 is CASSFSGPTYEQYF. The CDR3 DNA sequence: TGTGCCAGCAGTTTTAGCGGGCCCACCTACGAGCAGTACTTC.

The J gene is TRBJ2-2, the V gene TRBV9; TRBD2 matches 7 bases. The CDR3 length is 16 residues. Germline V gene data show CDR1 as SGDLS and CDR2 as YYNGEE. V gave up 2 bases and J gave up 3 bases; unmatched junction bases: 7. The CDR3 loop is CASSVSAAGDTGELFF. The CDR3 DNA reads TGTGCCAGCAGCGTTTCCGCCGCGGGAGACACCGGGGAGCTGTTTTTT.

This sequence joins TRBV28 and TRBJ2-7; D not resolved. CDR3 length: 15 residues. V was shortened by 3 bases and J by 7 bases, with 19 bases between the two germline ends. Germline CDR1 MDHEN, CDR2 SYDVKM. Here the CDR3 DNA reads TGTGCCAGCAGTTTCGACCCTACTCGCGATGGGGAGCAGTACTTC. Its protein product is CASSFDPTRDGEQYF.

This clonotype was found once. The chain has TRBV5-4 and TRBJ1-2; no clear D gene. The V gene lost 3 bases and the J gene lost 6 bases, with 12 bases spanning the gap. The CDR3 consists of 13 residues. Germline CDR1 is SGHNT and CDR2 is YYREEE (reference sequence). The CDR3 loop is CASSSRVVDGYTF. The CDR3 DNA follows: TGTGCCAGCAGCTCTAGAGTGGTGGATGGCTACACCTTC.

J is TRBJ2-1 and V is TRBV27; 9 bases match TRBD1. This CDR3 is built from 15 residues. Per germline, CDR1 MNHEY and CDR2 SMNVEV (reference sequence). The junction had 8 bases not matched to a gene; V was cut back by 5 bases and J by 6 bases. The CDR3 loop is CASSTPGQGRNEQFF. For the CDR3, the DNA is TGTGCCAGCAGTACCCCAGGACAGGGGCGCAATGAGCAGTTCTTC.

The chain is built from TRBV27 and TRBJ1-5; TRBD1 matches at 12 bases. The germline gives CDR1 MNHEY, CDR2 SMNVEV (reference sequence). This CDR3 is 21 amino acids long. V trimming: 4 bases; J trimming: 6 bases; junction bases outside the gene matches: 22. CDR3 amino acids: CASSYTSLPGQGAMRVQPQHF. CDR3 DNA sequence: TGTGCCAGCAGTTACACTTCTTTACCGGGACAGGGGGCCATGAGAGTTCAGCCCCAGCATTTT.

V is TRBV4-1 and J is TRBJ1-1, with 11 bases lining up with TRBD1. V lost 0 bases, J lost 0 bases, and 3 bases stayed unmatched. Germline V gene lookup returns CDR1 MGHRA and CDR2 YSYEKL. This CDR3 has 17 residues. The CDR3 DNA follows: TGCGCCAGCAGCCAAGAAGGGACAGGGGGTATGAACACTGAAGCTTTCTTT. It translates to CASSQEGTGGMNTEAFF.

The chain carries TRBV7-9 and TRBJ1-5; 7 positions agree with TRBD1. The CDR3 is made up of 15 amino acids. CDR1 is SEHNR and CDR2 is FQNEAQ in the germline V gene (reference sequence). V was pared by 1 base and J by 4 bases, with 4 bases of the junction left unmatched. The CDR3 DNA follows: TGTGCCAGCAGCTTAGGGGACAGCTTAAATCAGCCCCAGCATTTT. It is translated as CASSLGDSLNQPQHF.

The CDR3 DNA is TGTGCCAGCAGTGTCCCTAGCGGGGGGACGTACAATGAGCAGTTCTTC. Protein product: CASSVPSGGTYNEQFF. V gene TRBV27 combines with J gene TRBJ2-1, with 11 bases matching TRBD2. Trimming at V came to 5 bases and at J to 4 bases, leaving 7 bases not matched to a gene. The germline gives CDR1 MNHEY, CDR2 SMNVEV (reference sequence). The length of the CDR3 is 16 residues.

This chain links TRBV7-8 with TRBJ2-1; D is uncertain. Trimming removed 5 bases from V and 0 bases from J, with 17 bases in between. This CDR3 contains 17 residues. The V gene's germline CDR1 is SGHVS and CDR2 FQNEAQ. In DNA, the CDR3 is TGTGCCAGCAGCGAGCTGGAGCCCCCAAGCTCCTACAATGAGCAGTTCTTC. This codes for CASSELEPPSSYNEQFF.

CDR3 in amino acids: CASSEALWTSGTQETQYF. The CDR3 DNA sequence: TGTGCCAGCAGTGAAGCGCTTTGGACTAGCGGGACCCAAGAGACCCAGTACTTC. This sequence joins TRBV2 and TRBJ2-5; 12 nucleotides line up with TRBD2. J lost 1 base, V lost 0 bases, and 6 bases had no gene match. The CDR3 is 18 residues long. CDR1 is SNHLY and CDR2 is FYNNEI in the germline V gene.

A note on this clonotype: The junction differs from germline at one of its ends, possibly a read error. The chain recombines TRBV6-1 with TRBJ2-7; 7 nucleotides align to TRBD1. The CDR3 is 14 residues long. Germline V CDR1 and CDR2: MNHNS, SASEGT. The chain's CDR3 is CASSQAGTAYEQYF. CDR3 nucleotide sequence: TGTGCCAGCAGTCAAGCCGGGACAGCCTACGAGCAGTACTTC.

This chain joins TRBV4-1 and TRBJ1-2, with 11 bases that match TRBD1. The CDR3 spans 16 residues. Germline loops: CDR1 MGHRA, CDR2 YSYEKL. After removal of 3 bases from V and 8 bases from J, the junction contained 11 bases not matched to a gene. The CDR3 coding sequence is TGCGCCAGCAGCCAGAGCATGGACAGGGGGCGGGAAGGCTACACCTTC. Amino acid sequence: CASSQSMDRGREGYTF.

This clonotype was observed a handful of times. This chain uses TRBV2 with TRBJ2-7; possibly TRBD1 or TRBD2 for D (5 bases each). The germline V gene encodes CDR1 SNHLY and CDR2 FYNNEI. With 7 bases removed from V and 4 bases from J, the gap between germline ends came to 14 bases. The CDR3 extends over 13 amino acids. The CDR3 loop is CASNAGTRYEQYF. The CDR3, as DNA: TGTGCCAGCAATGCCGGGACGCGGTACGAGCAGTACTTC.

In DNA, the CDR3 is TGTGCCAGCAGCCAGGTGGGGGTACTGGGCGCACCAGGGGAGACCCAGTACTTC. It yields the protein CASSQVGVLGAPGETQYF. V gene TRBV4-2 combines with J gene TRBJ2-5; D could derive from TRBD1 or TRBD2 (5 bases each). CDR1 is LGHNA and CDR2 is YNFKEQ in the germline V gene. The CDR3 is 18 amino acids. The V and J ends lost 3 bases and 5 bases respectively, with 25 bases between them.

The CDR3 sequence is CASSSAPYEQYF. The CDR3, as DNA: TGTGCCAGCAGTTCGGCGCCCTACGAGCAGTACTTC. The chain recombines TRBV6-5 with TRBJ2-7; no firm D call. Germline CDR1 reads MNHEY; CDR2 reads SVGAGI. The CDR3 has 12 residues. V lost 4 bases and J lost 2, with 6 bases in between.

The gene calls are TRBV7-9 and TRBJ1-2, with TRBD1 as a possible D gene (6 bases). V shed 5 bases and J shed 3 bases, with 16 bases lying between them. Germline lookup yields CDR1 SEHNR and CDR2 FQNEAQ (reference sequence). The CDR3 contains 15 residues. The CDR3 nucleotides read TGTGCCAGCAGCCGATTCGGGTCAGGGGACTATGGCTACACCTTC. Translating it yields CASSRFGSGDYGYTF.

The chain has TRBV2 and TRBJ2-3; D possibly corresponds to TRBD2 (5 bases). V was shortened by 8 bases and J by 9 bases, with 9 bases between the two germline ends. The CDR3 runs 10 residues. CDR1 SNHLY and CDR2 FYNNEI come from the germline V gene. CDR3 in DNA: TGTGCCAGCTTCTCTAGCACGCAGTATTTT. It translates to CASFSSTQYF. The full variable domain, completed using reference TRBV2 and TRBJ2-3, is EPEVTQTPSHQVTQMGQEVILRCVPISNHLYFYWYRQILGQKVEFLVSFYNNEISEKSEIFDDQFSVERPDGSNFTLKIRSTKLEDSAMYFCASFSSTQYFGPGTRLTVL.

The V and J genes are TRBV27 and TRBJ2-7; D is unresolved. The CDR3 loop spans 13 amino acids. The V end lost 3 bases, the J end lost 2 bases, and 8 bases lay between the germline ends. The germline V gene encodes CDR1 MNHEY and CDR2 SMNVEV (reference sequence). CDR3 DNA sequence: TGTGCCAGCAGTTTTTCCTCTACCTACGAGCAGTACTTC. It is translated as CASSFSSTYEQYF.

This clonotype was seen a single time. This chain connects TRBV9 to TRBJ1-2; tentatively, D is TRBD1 (5 bases). V dropped 0 bases and J dropped 0 bases, with 9 bases sitting between them. Germline V gene data show CDR1 as SGDLS and CDR2 as YYNGEE. This CDR3 spans 15 amino acids. The chain's CDR3 is CASSVGQNSNYGYTF. CDR3 nucleotide sequence: TGTGCCAGCAGCGTAGGACAGAACTCTAACTATGGCTACACCTTC.

For this clonotype: A read error may produce the germline difference seen at one junction end. The V and J genes are TRBV12-3 or TRBV12-4 and TRBJ2-2; D is possibly TRBD2 (5 bases). The CDR3 has 13 residues. CDR3 nucleotides: TGTACCAGCAGCCTGGGAGCTAACGGGGAGCTGTTTTTT. This sequence encodes CTSSLGANGELFF.